This T cell receptor beta chain was recovered during a study of CD8 T cells in ankylosing spondylitis (dated by TCRdb to 2016 to 2017). The study in broad terms: T cell receptor beta repertoires were profiled in healthy donors and ankylosing spondylitis patients so that disease-linked TCR variants could be found. Peripheral blood samples were taken, and synovial fluid was additionally collected from ankylosing spondylitis patients. The full study cohort comprised about 24 ankylosing spondylitis patients and over 95 healthy donors. What the authors observed across the whole study: Some TCR beta motif variants had previously been reported in synovial fluid and blood of reactive arthritis patients, which suggested common disease-initiation mechanisms. A TCR beta motif made up of several highly homologous amino acid variants appeared to be characteristic of blood from ankylosing spondylitis patients. The disease-linked clones were reported as significantly enriched in matched synovial fluid samples from ankylosing spondylitis patients. The disease-linked clones had a CD8+ phenotype and were found at relatively low frequencies in peripheral blood.

This clonotype was counted a few times. No cognate antigen has been identified for it. Base-call qualities are not available, and no considerably larger clone is one nucleotide away. The listed sequencing device is Illumina HiSeq 2500. TCR beta libraries were prepared by quantitative 5'-RACE with molecular barcodes. The authors processed their data as follows. A new computational method, built on a probabilistic model of VDJ rearrangement, was used to identify disease-linked TCR variants. The public reads were reprocessed in TCRdb via fastp at Q25 and MiXCR, keeping in-frame beta chains. Identical CDR3 proteins give one entry, which carries the most common genes and DNA. These V and J calls originate from TCRdb's pipeline instead of the authors' own analysis. This sample gives about 500,000 distinct CDR3 sequences in total; roughly 5.2% of them show up just once. The ten largest clones represent roughly 3.2% of the sample.

Spanning cysteine to phenylalanine, the CDR3 consists of 17 amino acids. Kept here is only the CDR3 DNA, which spans 51 bases and is read in frame from base 1. The V and J segments used are TRBV21-1 and TRBJ1-5; the table's D call, TRBD1, was not checked against the DNA. TRBV21-1 is a known pseudogene. Sequenced sample: blood, either unsorted or a sorted T cell fraction (not recorded which). This sequence was found in a male donor with ankylosing spondylitis. The nucleotide sequence is given as TGTGCCAGCAGCCCACACCGGGACCCAAGACGGGGGCAGCCCCAGCATTTT. Its translation is CASSPHRDPRRGQPQHF.